These 19 T cell receptor beta chains originate from one sample sequenced in a study of blood T cell repertoires in COVID-19. Assay used: immunoSEQ multiplex PCR; TCRdb lists only in-frame clones, some missing. This table holds roughly 220,000 clones, about nine tenths found once. The sequencing sample was made of PBMCs or T cells enriched from blood (not recorded which). Source of these receptors: a woman aged 40 to 49 with acute COVID-19.

This chain connects TRBV9 to TRBJ2-7; the D gene is possibly TRBD2 (7 bases). Germline CDR1 SGDLS, CDR2 YYNGEE. V lost 4 bases to trimming and J lost 4 bases, with 15 bases between them. CDR3 length: 14 amino acids. The CDR3 loop reads CASSPQGAGYEQYF. For the CDR3, the DNA is TGTGCCAGCAGCCCACAGGGAGCGGGATACGAGCAGTACTTC.

This clone was seen once. The chain recombines TRBV7-6 with TRBJ2-2; D call uncertain. This CDR3 has 15 amino acids. Germline lookup yields CDR1 SGHVS and CDR2 FNYEAQ. Trimming removed 0 bases from V and 8 bases from J, with 13 bases in between. CDR3 sequence reads: CASSLALQVVGELFF. CDR3 DNA: TGTGCCAGCAGCTTAGCGCTTCAGGTCGTAGGGGAGCTGTTTTTT.

The V gene is TRBV7-3, the J gene TRBJ2-1; 10 bases are a match to TRBD2. This CDR3 has 18 amino acids. Germline V gene lookup returns CDR1 SGHTA and CDR2 FQGTGA. Losses at the gene ends were 5 bases for V and 6 bases for J; bases not matched to a gene: 16. The CDR3 spells CASSPPSGGIPAGNEQFF. The CDR3 region has the DNA TGTGCCAGCAGCCCCCCTAGCGGGGGTATACCGGCTGGCAATGAGCAGTTCTTC.

The genes are TRBV5-4 and TRBJ1-1; D gene uncertain. This CDR3 comprises 13 residues. CDR1 and CDR2 (germline): SGHNT, YYREEE (reference sequence). Trimming left V 4 bases short and J 11 bases short, with 18 bases between. The CDR3: CASSPGSPGRAFF. The CDR3 bases are TGTGCCAGCAGCCCGGGGTCCCCCGGTAGGGCTTTCTTT. The variable domain in full, with the rest retrieved from reference TRBV5-4 and TRBJ1-1, is ETGVTQSPTHLIKTRGQQVTLRCSSQSGHNTVSWYQQALGQGPQFIFQYYREEENGRGNFPPRFSGLQFPNYSSELNVNALELDDSALYLCASSPGSPGRAFFGQGTRLTVV.

The chain links TRBV6-2 or TRBV6-3 to TRBJ1-1; 7 nucleotides agree with TRBD1. CDR3 length: 14 residues. The germline V gene has CDR1 MNHEY and CDR2 SVGEGT. Germline trimming cut 5 bases from V and 4 bases from J; bases unmatched to any gene: 7. The CDR3 is CASSDRASITEAFF. In DNA form, the CDR3 reads TGTGCCAGCAGTGACAGGGCGAGTATCACTGAAGCTTTCTTT.

The chain combines TRBV5-1 with TRBJ2-2; 10 nucleotides match TRBD2. The CDR3 consists of 16 residues. With V trimmed by 4 bases and J by 3 bases, 6 bases remained unmatched. Germline-derived CDR1 and CDR2 are SGHRS and YFSETQ. Here the CDR3 DNA reads TGCGCCAGCAGCGATACTAGCGGGGCCTACACCGGGGAGCTGTTTTTT. It yields the protein CASSDTSGAYTGELFF.

The chain has TRBV19 and TRBJ1-1; D not resolved. Per germline, CDR1 LNHDA and CDR2 SQIVND (reference sequence). The CDR3 extends over 13 amino acids. Written as DNA, the CDR3 is TGTGCTGCAGCCCGACACTCGAACACTGAAGCTTTCTTT. This sequence encodes CAAARHSNTEAFF.

CDR3 region: CTSSQGTSGHEQYV. Written as DNA, the CDR3 is TGCACCAGCAGCCAAGGGACTAGCGGCCACGAGCAGTACGTC. V gene TRBV1 combines with J gene TRBJ2-7; the tabulated D call, TRBD2, remains unverified against the DNA. TRBV1 is labeled a pseudogene. The CDR3 is 14 amino acids.

This clone was seen once. The chain carries TRBV10-1 and TRBJ1-1, with D perhaps TRBD1 (5 bases). Trimming cost V 3 bases and J 2 bases, with 7 bases left between them. Per germline, CDR1 WNHNN and CDR2 SYGVQD (reference sequence). The CDR3 extends over 13 amino acids. The CDR3 bases are TGCGCCAGCAGTGAAGGGGTAAACACTGAAGCTTTCTTT. Translation gives CASSEGVNTEAFF.

The V call is TRBV4-2, the J call TRBJ2-1; 13 nucleotides match TRBD2. The CDR3 contains 17 residues. Germline V gene lookup returns CDR1 LGHNA and CDR2 YNFKEQ. The V segment lost 0 bases and the J segment 7 bases; nucleotides outside the gene matches: 6. CDR3 coding DNA: TGTGCCAGCAGCCAAGAAAGATTGACTAGCGGGGGGAATGAGCAGTTCTTC. Translated: CASSQERLTSGGNEQFF.

The CDR3 loop is CASRIFPGSSDGELFF. The CDR3 DNA sequence: TGTGCCAGCAGGATATTCCCGGGGAGTAGTGACGGGGAGCTGTTTTTT. This sequence joins TRBV27 and TRBJ2-2; D may be TRBD2 (5 bases). The CDR3 sequence is 16 residues long. Per germline, CDR1 MNHEY and CDR2 SMNVEV (reference sequence). Trimming shortened V by 6 bases and J by 7 bases, and 21 bases separated the two germline ends.

This clone was picked up one time. As DNA, the CDR3 is TGTGCCAGCTCACCCGGGACAGGGGCAAGTGAAGCTTTCTTT. The encoded protein is CASSPGTGASEAFF. The chain couples TRBV18 to TRBJ1-1; 10 bases are a match to TRBD1. The CDR3 sequence is 14 residues long. J was trimmed by 7 bases and V by 3 bases; bases with no gene match: 5. Germline values: CDR1 KGHSH, CDR2 LQKENI.

The gene calls are TRBV12-3 or TRBV12-4 and TRBJ2-1, with D perhaps matching TRBD2 (6 bases). The CDR3 is 12 amino acids. V was shortened by 7 bases and J by 13 bases, with 17 bases between the two germline ends. The CDR3 region has the DNA TGTGCCAGCAATCCCCCAGCGGGTCTTCAGTTCTTC. Encoded protein: CASNPPAGLQFF.

The chain has TRBV5-1 and TRBJ2-7; tentatively, D is TRBD2 (5 bases). V lost 0 bases and J lost 2, with 9 bases in between. The CDR3 is 14 amino acids. Germline CDR1 and CDR2: SGHRS and YFSETQ. This CDR3 is CASSLGVGTYEQYF. CDR3 nucleotide sequence: TGCGCCAGCAGCTTGGGAGTCGGGACCTACGAGCAGTACTTC.

Turning to this clone: Other DNA sequences in the sample encode the same CDR3. CDR3 DNA: TGCGCCAGCAGCTGGACAGGCGGCACTGAAGCTTTCTTT. This codes for CASSWTGGTEAFF. This chain joins TRBV5-1 and TRBJ1-1; 7 bases are shared with TRBD1. The CDR3 extends over 13 amino acids. V gave up 3 bases and J gave up 4 bases; unmatched junction bases: 3. Per the germline V gene, CDR1 is SGHRS and CDR2 is YFSETQ.

This chain connects TRBV11-2 to TRBJ2-5, with D unresolved. Trimming removed 2 bases at V and 5 bases at J, with 21 bases between. The CDR3 loop spans 17 amino acids. The germline V gene encodes CDR1 SGHAT and CDR2 FQNNGV. This chain's CDR3 is CASSLRSPVLETETQYF. The CDR3 bases are TGTGCCAGCAGCTTAAGGAGCCCGGTGTTAGAAACGGAGACCCAGTACTTC. The entire variable domain, with the rest obtained from reference TRBV11-2 and TRBJ2-5, is as follows: EAGVAQSPRYKIIEKRQSVAFWCNPISGHATLYWYQQILGQGPKLLIQFQNNGVVDDSQLPKDRFSAERLKGVDSTLKIQPAKLEDSAVYLCASSLRSPVLETETQYFGPGTRLLVL.

The J gene is TRBJ2-3, the V gene TRBV15; 10 bases align to TRBD1. The CDR3 loop spans 16 amino acids. Germline CDR1 reads LNHNV; CDR2 reads YYDKDF (reference sequence). V shed 0 bases, J shed 1 base, and the junction held 1 base outside the gene matches. The CDR3 sequence: CATSRDGTGGTDTQYF. CDR3 nucleotides: TGTGCCACCAGCAGAGACGGGACAGGGGGCACAGATACGCAGTATTTT.

The chain recombines TRBV2 with TRBJ1-1, with a tentative D call TRBD1 (6 bases). The CDR3 totals 14 residues. Germline loops: CDR1 SNHLY, CDR2 FYNNEI. V dropped 6 bases and J dropped 1 base, with 12 bases sitting between them. The CDR3 reads CASRPGTPNTEAFF. CDR3 nucleotides: TGTGCCAGCAGACCCGGGACACCGAACACTGAAGCTTTCTTT.

The J gene is TRBJ1-1, the V gene TRBV7-9, with D hard to call. V gave up 5 bases and J gave up 1 base, with 8 bases separating them. From germline, CDR1 is SEHNR and CDR2 FQNEAQ (reference sequence). The CDR3 sequence is 13 residues long. CDR3 in amino acids: CASSPPRNTEAFF. Here the CDR3 DNA reads TGTGCCAGCAGCCCGCCGAGGAACACTGAAGCTTTCTTT.